This T cell receptor (beta chain) was identified in a study of T cell repertoires in cytomegalovirus infection. Study at large: Shared public TCR beta signatures pointed to both CMV infection and a matching HLA type. Overall study results and limits: HLA-C-restricted CMV-specific TCR beta clonotypes prevailed in the ex vivo response. CMV carriers with the relevant HLA were identified by cumulative public TCR beta family frequency.

TCRdb used MiXCR to reprocess the reads, holding one entry per CDR3 protein. The table has about 250,000 distinct CDR3 sequences, about 7% seen once; the top ten hold 5.5% to 6.5%. Trimming cost V 6 bases and J 8 bases, with 5 bases left between them. Per germline, CDR1 MNHNY and CDR2 SVGAGI (reference sequence). CDR3 length: 10 amino acids. This clonotype was counted ten times or more. Its antigen is as yet unknown. The chain has TRBV6-6 and TRBJ2-1, with D unresolved. The sequence came from a human donor in good health (CMV status not recorded). Some clones in this sample may be carry-over from other donors' samples. The sequenced material came from PBMCs. Written as DNA, the CDR3 is TGTGCCAGCAGGGACCATGAGCAGTTCTTC. Its protein product is CASRDHEQFF.